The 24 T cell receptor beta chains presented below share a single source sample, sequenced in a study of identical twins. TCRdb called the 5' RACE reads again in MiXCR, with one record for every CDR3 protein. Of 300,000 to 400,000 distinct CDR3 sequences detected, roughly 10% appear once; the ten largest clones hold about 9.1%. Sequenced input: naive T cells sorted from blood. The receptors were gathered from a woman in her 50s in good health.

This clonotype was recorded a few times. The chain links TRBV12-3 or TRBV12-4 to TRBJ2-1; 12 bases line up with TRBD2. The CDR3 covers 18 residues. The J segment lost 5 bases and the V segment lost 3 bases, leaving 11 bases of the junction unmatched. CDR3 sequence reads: CASSLGTSGRIAHNEQFF. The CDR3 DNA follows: TGTGCCAGCAGTTTGGGTACTAGCGGGAGGATTGCGCACAATGAGCAGTTCTTC.

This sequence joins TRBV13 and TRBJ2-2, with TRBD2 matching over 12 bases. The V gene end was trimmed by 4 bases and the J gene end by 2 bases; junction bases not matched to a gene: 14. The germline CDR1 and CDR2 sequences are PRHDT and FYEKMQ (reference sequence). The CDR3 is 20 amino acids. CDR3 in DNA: TGTGCCAGCAGCTACCGGCCCGGGACTAGCGGGTCTTTCAACACCGGGGAGCTGTTTTTT. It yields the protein CASSYRPGTSGSFNTGELFF.

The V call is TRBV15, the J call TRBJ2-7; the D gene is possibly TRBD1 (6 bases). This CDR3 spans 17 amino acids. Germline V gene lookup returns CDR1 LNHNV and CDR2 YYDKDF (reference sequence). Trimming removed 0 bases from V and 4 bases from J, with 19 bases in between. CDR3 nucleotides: TGTGCCACCAGCAGAGATCGTTCAGGGGTCAGATCTTACGAGCAGTACGTC. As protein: CATSRDRSGVRSYEQYV.

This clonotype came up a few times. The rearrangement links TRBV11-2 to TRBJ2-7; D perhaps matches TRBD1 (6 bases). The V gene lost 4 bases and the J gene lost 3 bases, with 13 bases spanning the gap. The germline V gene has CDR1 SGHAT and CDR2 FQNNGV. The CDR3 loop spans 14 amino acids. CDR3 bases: TGTGCCAGCAGCTGGGGGCTTGCCCACTACGAGCAGTACGTC. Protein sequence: CASSWGLAHYEQYV.

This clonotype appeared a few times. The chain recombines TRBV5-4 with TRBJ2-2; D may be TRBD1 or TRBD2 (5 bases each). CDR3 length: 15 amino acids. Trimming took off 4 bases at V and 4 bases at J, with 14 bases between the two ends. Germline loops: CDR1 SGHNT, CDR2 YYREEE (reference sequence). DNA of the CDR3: TGTGCCAGCAGCATCCGAGGGGCGGTCACCGGGGAGCTGTTTTTT. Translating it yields CASSIRGAVTGELFF. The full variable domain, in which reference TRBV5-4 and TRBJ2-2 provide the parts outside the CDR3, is ETGVTQSPTHLIKTRGQQVTLRCSSQSGHNTVSWYQQALGQGPQFIFQYYREEENGRGNFPPRFSGLQFPNYSSELNVNALELDDSALYLCASSIRGAVTGELFFGEGSRLTVL.

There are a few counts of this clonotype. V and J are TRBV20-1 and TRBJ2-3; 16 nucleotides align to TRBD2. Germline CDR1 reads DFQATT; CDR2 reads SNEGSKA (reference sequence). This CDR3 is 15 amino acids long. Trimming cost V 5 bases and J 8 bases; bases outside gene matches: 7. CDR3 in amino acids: CSAEGLAGGSGTQYF. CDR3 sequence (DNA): TGCAGTGCTGAGGGACTAGCGGGAGGGTCTGGTACGCAGTATTTT.

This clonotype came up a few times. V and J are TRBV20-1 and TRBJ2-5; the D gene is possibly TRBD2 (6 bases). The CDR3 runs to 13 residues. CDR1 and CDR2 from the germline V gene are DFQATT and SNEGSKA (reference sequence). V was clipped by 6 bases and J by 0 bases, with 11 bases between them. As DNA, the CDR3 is TGCAGTGCCCCGGGGGTTCACCAAGAGACCCAGTACTTC. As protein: CSAPGVHQETQYF.

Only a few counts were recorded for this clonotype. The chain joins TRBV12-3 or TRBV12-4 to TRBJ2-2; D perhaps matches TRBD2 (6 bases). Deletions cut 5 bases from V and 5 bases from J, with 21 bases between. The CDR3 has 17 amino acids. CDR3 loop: CASSSSAGSPGTGELFF. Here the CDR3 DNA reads TGTGCCAGCAGTAGCAGCGCGGGGAGTCCTGGGACCGGGGAGCTGTTTTTT.

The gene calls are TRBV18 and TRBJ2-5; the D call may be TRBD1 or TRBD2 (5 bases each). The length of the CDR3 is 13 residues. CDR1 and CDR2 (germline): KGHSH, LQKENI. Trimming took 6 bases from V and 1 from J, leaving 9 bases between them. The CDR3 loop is CASSPGTQETQYF. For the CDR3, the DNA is TGTGCCAGCTCCCCCGGGACCCAAGAGACCCAGTACTTC.

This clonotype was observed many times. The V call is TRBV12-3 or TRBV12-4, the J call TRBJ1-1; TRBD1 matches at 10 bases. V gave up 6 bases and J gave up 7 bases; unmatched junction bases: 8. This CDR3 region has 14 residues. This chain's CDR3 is CASRPGQGYIEAFF. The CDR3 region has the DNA TGTGCCAGCAGGCCGGGACAGGGGTATATTGAAGCTTTCTTT.

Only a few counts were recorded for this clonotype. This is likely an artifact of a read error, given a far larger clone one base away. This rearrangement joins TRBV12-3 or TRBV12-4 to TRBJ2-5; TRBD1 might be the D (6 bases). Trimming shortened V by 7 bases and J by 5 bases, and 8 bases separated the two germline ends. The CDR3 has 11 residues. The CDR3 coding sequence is TGTGCCAGCAATCAGGGGGAGACCCAGTACTTC. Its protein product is CASNQGETQYF.

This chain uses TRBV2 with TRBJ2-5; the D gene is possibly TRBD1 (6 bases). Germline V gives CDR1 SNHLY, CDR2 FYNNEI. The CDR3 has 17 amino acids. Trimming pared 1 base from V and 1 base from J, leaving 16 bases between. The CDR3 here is CASSEGVGGSSQETQYF. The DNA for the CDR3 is TGTGCCAGCAGTGAAGGCGTTGGGGGCAGCAGCCAAGAGACCCAGTACTTC.

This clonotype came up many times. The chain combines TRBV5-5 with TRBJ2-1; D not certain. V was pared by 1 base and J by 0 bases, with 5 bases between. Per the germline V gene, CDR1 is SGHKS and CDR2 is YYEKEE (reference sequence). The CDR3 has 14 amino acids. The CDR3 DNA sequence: TGTGCCAGCAGCTTGCTCAGCTCCTACAATGAGCAGTTCTTC. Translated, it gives CASSLLSSYNEQFF. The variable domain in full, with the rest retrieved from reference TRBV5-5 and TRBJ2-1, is DAGVTQSPTHLIKTRGQQVTLRCSPISGHKSVSWYQQVLGQGPQFIFQYYEKEERGRGNFPDRFSARQFPNYSSELNVNALLLGDSALYLCASSLLSSYNEQFFGPGTRLTVL.

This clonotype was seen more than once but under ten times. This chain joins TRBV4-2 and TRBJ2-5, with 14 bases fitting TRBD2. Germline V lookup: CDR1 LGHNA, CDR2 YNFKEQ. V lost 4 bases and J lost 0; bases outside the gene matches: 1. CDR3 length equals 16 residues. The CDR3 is CASSPTSGRDQETQYF. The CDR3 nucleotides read TGTGCCAGCAGCCCGACTAGCGGGAGGGACCAAGAGACCCAGTACTTC.

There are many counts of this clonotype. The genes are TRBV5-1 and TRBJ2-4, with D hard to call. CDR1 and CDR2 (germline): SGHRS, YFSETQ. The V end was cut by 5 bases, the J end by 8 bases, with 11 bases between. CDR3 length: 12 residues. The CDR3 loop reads CASSMRGDIQYF. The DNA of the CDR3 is TGCGCCAGCAGTATGCGAGGTGACATTCAGTACTTC.

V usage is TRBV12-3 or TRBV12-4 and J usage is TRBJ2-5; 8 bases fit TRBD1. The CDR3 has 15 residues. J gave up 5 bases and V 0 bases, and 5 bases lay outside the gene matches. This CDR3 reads CASSLAGQDWETQYF. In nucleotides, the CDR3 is TGTGCCAGCAGTTTAGCGGGACAGGACTGGGAGACCCAGTACTTC.

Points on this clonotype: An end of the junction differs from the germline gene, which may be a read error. In DNA form, the CDR3 reads TGTGCCAGTAGCTTAACGACTATCCAAGAGACCCAGTACTTC. Amino acids: CASSLTTIQETQYF. The chain recombines TRBV7-2 with TRBJ2-5; D may be TRBD2 (5 bases). The length of the CDR3 is 14 residues. Looked up from germline, CDR1 is SGHTA and CDR2 is FQGNSA.

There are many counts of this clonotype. The CDR3 DNA reads as TGCGCCAGCAGCTCTCGGACTAGCGGGGCCGCCTCCTACAATGAGCAGTTCTTC. Residues: CASSSRTSGAASYNEQFF. The chain employs TRBV5-1 and TRBJ2-1, with 12 bases aligning to TRBD2. The CDR3 runs 18 residues. With 3 bases clipped from V and 0 bases from J, the junction kept 7 bases outside the gene matches. CDR1 is SGHRS, CDR2 YFSETQ, per germline.

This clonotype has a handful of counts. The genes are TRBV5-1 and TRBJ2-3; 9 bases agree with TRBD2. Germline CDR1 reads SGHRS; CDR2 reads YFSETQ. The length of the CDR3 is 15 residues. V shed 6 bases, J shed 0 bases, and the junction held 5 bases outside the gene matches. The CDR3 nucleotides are TGCGCCAGCACCCTAGCGGGACGTAGCACAGATACGCAGTATTTT. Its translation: CASTLAGRSTDTQYF.

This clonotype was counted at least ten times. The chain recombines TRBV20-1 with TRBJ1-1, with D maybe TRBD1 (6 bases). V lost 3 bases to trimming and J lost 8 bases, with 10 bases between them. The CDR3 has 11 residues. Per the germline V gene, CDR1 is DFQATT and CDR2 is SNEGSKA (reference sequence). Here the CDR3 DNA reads TGCAGTGCTAGCCCCGGGACAGAAGCTTTCTTT. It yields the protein CSASPGTEAFF.

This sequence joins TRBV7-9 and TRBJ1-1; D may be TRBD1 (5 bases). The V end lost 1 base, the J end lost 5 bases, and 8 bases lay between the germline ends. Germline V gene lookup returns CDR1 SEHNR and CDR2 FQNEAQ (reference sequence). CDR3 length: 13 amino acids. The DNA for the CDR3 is TGTGCCAGCAGCTTAGATCAGGGAACTGAAGCTTTCTTT. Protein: CASSLDQGTEAFF.

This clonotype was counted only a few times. The chain's CDR3 is CASSLAGQGASEQYV. The CDR3 DNA is TGCGCCAGCAGCTTGGCGGGACAGGGAGCTTCCGAGCAGTACGTC. V is TRBV5-1 and J is TRBJ2-7; 9 nucleotides match TRBD1. The CDR3 contains 15 residues. The germline V gene encodes CDR1 SGHRS and CDR2 YFSETQ. Losses at the gene ends were 0 bases for V and 6 bases for J; bases not matched to a gene: 7.

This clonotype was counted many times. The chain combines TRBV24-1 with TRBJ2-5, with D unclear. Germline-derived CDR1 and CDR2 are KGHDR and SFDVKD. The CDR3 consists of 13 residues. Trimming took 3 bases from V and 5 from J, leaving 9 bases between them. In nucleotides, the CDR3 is TGTGCCACCAGTGATCATCCCCGGGAGACCCAGTACTTC. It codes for CATSDHPRETQYF.

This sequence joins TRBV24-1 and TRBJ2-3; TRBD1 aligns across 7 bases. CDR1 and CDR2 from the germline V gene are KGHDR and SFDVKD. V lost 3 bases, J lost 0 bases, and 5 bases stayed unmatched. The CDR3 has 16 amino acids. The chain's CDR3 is CATSDNRDSSTDTQYF. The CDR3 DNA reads TGTGCCACCAGTGATAATCGGGACAGTAGCACAGATACGCAGTATTTT.